The source of this T cell receptor (delta chain) is a study of Vδ1+ human thymocytes. Overall study results and limits: Highly polyclonal TRG and TRD repertoires with Gaussian CDR3 length distributions appeared in thymus. Approximately 20% of thymic delta-chain sequences were Vdelta2, with few Vdelta3, unlike blood Vdelta1+ controls.

In the case of this clone: The antigen remains unidentified.

Sequences come from RNA converted to cDNA by reverse transcription. Multiplex PCR used pooled V-gene forward primers and a constant-region reverse primer to amplify CDR3s. TCRdb reprocessed the multiplex PCR reads through CATT. The table records 80,000 or so delta-chain clones, more than 30% of them present only once. Germline V gene sequence: CDR1 TSWWSYY, CDR2 QGS. This CDR3 comprises 17 residues. With V trimmed by 2 bases and J by 3 bases, 10 bases remained unmatched. V and J are TRDV1 and TRDJ1; 9 nucleotides align to TRDD2. The sample was Vdelta1+ gamma-delta thymocytes from the thymus. Indicated subset: FACS-sorted CD3+ TCRalphabeta- TCRVdelta1+ TCRVdelta2- thymocytes. The receptor comes from a boy under three years old who had congenital heart surgery. The CDR3 DNA follows: TGTGCTCTTGGGGAAGGCCTTCCTACTTTGGGCGCCGATAAACTCATCTTT. Translating it yields CALGEGLPTLGADKLIF.